The 9 T cell receptor beta chains in this list originate from one sample, sequenced in a study of blood T cells in healthy people across ages. The use of a sample-barcoded 5' primer and a J-beta primer mix characterized a second PCR of roughly 6 to 12 cycles. TCRdb reanalysed the 5' RACE reads using MiXCR and keeps one entry per CDR3 protein. The sample lists around 500,000 distinct CDR3 sequences, about 27% occurring once. Separately, the same data were catalogued under a study of T cells of mothers and their children.

The sample taken for sequencing was blood. The receptors stem from a boy under 10 years old in good health.

The J gene is TRBJ2-7, the V gene TRBV7-9, with a weak D call TRBD2 (5 bases). The V and J ends lost 5 bases and 5 bases respectively, with 13 bases between them. This CDR3 is built from 13 residues. Germline CDR1 and CDR2: SEHNR and FQNEAQ (reference sequence). CDR3 residues: CASSPTRTDEQYF. The CDR3 DNA reads TGTGCCAGCAGCCCTACTAGGACGGACGAGCAGTACTTC.

The chain uses TRBV20-1 and TRBJ1-2; no definite D call. Trimming removed 1 base at V and 4 bases at J, with 10 bases between. This CDR3 has 13 residues. Germline values: CDR1 DFQATT, CDR2 SNEGSKA (reference sequence). The CDR3 is CSARVEGPYGYTF. The DNA of the CDR3 is TGCAGTGCTAGAGTTGAAGGGCCCTATGGCTACACCTTC.

The gene calls are TRBV28 and TRBJ2-5; D ambiguous. With the DNA end fitting TRBJ2-7 better, the J assignment may be wrong. This CDR3 region has 14 residues. The germline V gene encodes CDR1 MDHEN and CDR2 SYDVKM. The CDR3 is CASSFLVSSYEQYF. For the CDR3, the DNA is TGTGCCAGCAGTTTTCTTGTAAGCTCCTACGAGCAGTACTTC.

This clonotype came up once. DNA for the CDR3: TGTGCCAGCAGTTGGGGAGGGTCAACCTACGAGCAGTACTTC. It encodes CASSWGGSTYEQYF. This chain links TRBV6-6 with TRBJ2-7, with 7 bases fitting TRBD2. The trim removed 4 bases at V and 2 bases at J, leaving 5 bases unmatched. The CDR3 loop spans 14 amino acids. Germline lookup yields CDR1 MNHNY and CDR2 SVGAGI (reference sequence).

The CDR3 loop is CSARGGSADTQYF. The CDR3 DNA follows: TGCAGTGCTAGGGGCGGGAGTGCAGATACGCAGTATTTT. V gene TRBV20-1 combines with J gene TRBJ2-3; 7 bases match TRBD2. The CDR3 has 13 residues. Looked up from germline, CDR1 is DFQATT and CDR2 is SNEGSKA (reference sequence). V shed 3 bases and J 4 bases; nucleotides not matched to a gene: 4.

This clonotype was seen only a few times. The rearrangement joins TRBV21-1 to TRBJ1-2; the D call TRBD1 from the table was never checked on the DNA. TRBV21-1 is marked as a pseudogene. The CDR3 is 13 residues long. CDR3 amino acids: CASRFPGSYGYTF. The CDR3 coding sequence is TGTGCCAGCCGATTCCCGGGTAGCTATGGCTACACCTTC.

The chain uses TRBV20-1 and TRBJ1-2; the match to TRBD1 covers 9 bases. CDR1 is DFQATT and CDR2 is SNEGSKA in the germline V gene (reference sequence). V was pared by 3 bases and J by 2 bases, with 10 bases of the junction left unmatched. CDR3 length: 16 residues. In nucleotides, the CDR3 is TGCAGTGCTAGCAGGGACAGGGCCGTTATGAACTATGGCTACACCTTC. Translating gives CSASRDRAVMNYGYTF.

Ten or more counts support this clonotype. The chain links TRBV29-1 to TRBJ2-3; 9 bases fit TRBD2. V gave up 6 bases and J gave up 6 bases; unmatched junction bases: 7. CDR1 and CDR2 from the germline V gene are SQVTM and ANQGSEA. The CDR3 extends over 13 amino acids. CDR3 region: CSVRLAGGDTQYF. The CDR3 nucleotides are TGCAGCGTGCGACTTGCGGGAGGGGATACGCAGTATTTT.

A few counts support this clonotype. V is TRBV13 and J is TRBJ1-1; no definite D call. The CDR3 loop spans 13 amino acids. The V gene's germline CDR1 is PRHDT and CDR2 FYEKMQ (reference sequence). The V and J ends lost 6 bases and 4 bases respectively, with 12 bases between them. In DNA, the CDR3 is TGTGCCAGCAGTCCCGGACCGGGCACTGAAGCTTTCTTT. Translating gives CASSPGPGTEAFF.